The 13 T cell receptor beta chains below were found in one sample sequenced in a study of metastatic and nonmetastatic thyroid tumors. TCRdb re-called clones via MiXCR from the PCR reads. The sample consists of approximately 35,000 clones, about 30% of them appearing once. No patient had received any treatment before thyroid surgery. The specimen sequenced was tumor tissue. These receptors all stem from a female donor with papillary thyroid cancer or a benign thyroid nodule (not recorded which). Some clones in this sample may be carry-over from other donors' samples.

In its sample, this clone was seen a few times. The V call is TRBV19, the J call TRBJ1-6; the D is unclear. This CDR3 has 14 amino acids. Trimming stripped 3 bases from V and 7 bases from J, with 10 bases between. The germline V gene encodes CDR1 LNHDA and CDR2 SQIVND (reference sequence). The CDR3 coding sequence is TGTGCCAGTAGTATGCGGGATTCCAATTCACCCCTCCACTTT. It is translated as CASSMRDSNSPLHF.

The chain carries TRBV19 and TRBJ2-5; the match to TRBD1 covers 9 bases. This CDR3 comprises 14 residues. Germline CDR1 reads LNHDA; CDR2 reads SQIVND (reference sequence). V lost 5 bases and J lost 4; bases outside the gene matches: 5. This chain's CDR3 is CASSPGTGRETQYF. DNA for the CDR3: TGTGCCAGTAGTCCAGGGACAGGGAGAGAGACCCAGTACTTC.

The gene calls are TRBV6-2 or TRBV6-3 and TRBJ2-7, with D maybe TRBD2 (6 bases). V gave up 4 bases and J gave up 0 bases, with 13 bases separating them. Germline assignment: CDR1 MNHEY and CDR2 SVGEGT. This CDR3 has 15 residues. The DNA for the CDR3 is TGTGCCAGCAGTTCTAGCGCTCTGAGCTCCTACGAGCAGTACGTC. This gives the protein CASSSSALSSYEQYV.

V and J are TRBV6-1 and TRBJ1-2; TRBD1 matches at 9 bases. The CDR3 is made up of 14 amino acids. Per germline, CDR1 MNHNS and CDR2 SASEGT. The V segment lost 9 bases and the J segment 8 bases; nucleotides outside the gene matches: 13. The CDR3 here is CARQGQGKGGGYTF. The CDR3 DNA reads TGTGCCAGGCAGGGACAGGGAAAGGGGGGCGGCTACACCTTC.

This clone turned up a few times. The chain combines TRBV2 with TRBJ2-3; D not resolved. With 6 bases removed from V and 2 bases from J, the gap between germline ends came to 12 bases. From germline, CDR1 is SNHLY and CDR2 FYNNEI. The CDR3 sequence is 14 residues long. CDR3 sequence: CASRSGSYTDTQYF. The DNA of the CDR3 is TGTGCCAGCAGATCCGGGTCCTACACAGATACGCAGTATTTT.

This chain connects TRBV6-2 or TRBV6-3 to TRBJ2-2; D is unclear. The CDR3 has 13 amino acids. V was pared by 2 bases and J by 6 bases, with 7 bases between. Per the germline V gene, CDR1 is MNHEY and CDR2 is SVGEGT. This CDR3 is CASSYGLSGELFF. CDR3 in DNA: TGTGCCAGCAGTTACGGGCTTTCCGGGGAGCTGTTTTTT.

This chain connects TRBV6-2 or TRBV6-3 to TRBJ2-6; D remains unclear. CDR1 and CDR2 (germline): MNHEY, SVGEGT. Trimming cost V 2 bases and J 4 bases, with 3 bases left between them. The CDR3 consists of 13 residues. The CDR3 loop is CASSYVGANVLTF. Here the CDR3 DNA reads TGTGCCAGCAGTTACGTGGGGGCCAACGTCCTGACTTTC.

This clone was found many times. The rearrangement links TRBV11-1 to TRBJ1-3; D call uncertain. Germline-derived CDR1 and CDR2 are SGHAT and FQDESV (reference sequence). The CDR3 extends over 17 amino acids. The V end lost 5 bases, the J end lost 1 base, and 18 bases lay between the germline ends. The CDR3 is CASSPTDFDGSGNTIYF. CDR3 DNA: TGTGCCAGCAGCCCGACGGACTTTGACGGATCTGGAAACACCATATATTTT.

The chain joins TRBV20-1 to TRBJ1-5; D call uncertain. V shed 4 bases and J shed 7 bases, with 14 bases lying between them. The CDR3 length is 13 residues. Per the germline V gene, CDR1 is DFQATT and CDR2 is SNEGSKA (reference sequence). CDR3 sequence reads: CSAIAGPAQPQHF. The CDR3 nucleotides read TGCAGTGCTATAGCCGGCCCGGCGCAGCCCCAGCATTTT.

The rearrangement uses TRBV20-1 and TRBJ2-2; 11 bases match TRBD2. Germline trimming cut 2 bases from V and 3 bases from J; bases unmatched to any gene: 5. The CDR3 consists of 16 residues. The germline V gene encodes CDR1 DFQATT and CDR2 SNEGSKA (reference sequence). The CDR3 DNA is TGCAGTGCTAGAAATGGACTAGCGGGTTACACCGGGGAGCTGTTTTTT. Its protein product is CSARNGLAGYTGELFF.

The chain employs TRBV20-1 and TRBJ2-3; D is undetermined. CDR1 and CDR2 (germline): DFQATT, SNEGSKA (reference sequence). The CDR3 has 13 residues. V was trimmed by 6 bases and J by 1 base, leaving 11 bases between them. CDR3 nucleotides: TGCAGTGCACAGCGCTCTGGCACAGATACGCAGTATTTT. This encodes CSAQRSGTDTQYF.

The J gene is TRBJ2-7, the V gene TRBV27; 11 bases fit TRBD2. Germline trimming cut 4 bases from V and 7 bases from J; bases unmatched to any gene: 6. The germline gives CDR1 MNHEY, CDR2 SMNVEV (reference sequence). The CDR3 loop spans 14 amino acids. The CDR3 is CASSSYGLAGEQYF. The CDR3 DNA is TGTGCCAGCAGTTCGTACGGACTAGCGGGTGAGCAGTACTTC.

This clone was seen more than once but under ten times. This chain links TRBV28 with TRBJ1-1; no clear D. The CDR3 runs to 11 residues. V dropped 7 bases and J dropped 6 bases, with 9 bases sitting between them. CDR1 is MDHEN, CDR2 SYDVKM, per germline. The CDR3 sequence: CASTKMAEAFF. The DNA for the CDR3 is TGTGCCAGCACCAAAATGGCTGAAGCTTTCTTT.